Reported below is one T cell receptor (beta chain). This clone was seen a few times. Its specific antigen is unknown. The record has no base qualities; no much larger clone is one base away. Explained via the paper, the treatment or condition label denotes: about 20 received Ad26.COV2.S at low or high dose, single or two shots; 5 received placebo; per-sample allocation not given. Repertoires of vaccine and placebo recipients were sequenced from samples collected on day 63 after the first injection. Cohort 1b enrolled roughly 25 adults aged 18-55 years at a single site in Boston, USA, between 29 July and 7 August 2020. Ad26.COV2.S was a replication-incompetent adenovirus type 26 vector expressing a prefusion-stabilized SARS-CoV-2 spike protein from the original Wuhan strain. These data originate in a study of Ad26.COV2.S vaccination and SARS-CoV-2 variants listed by TCRdb under 2021. With respect to the entire study: Vaccine-arm donors were drawn from COV1001, a multicentre, randomized, double-blind, placebo-controlled phase I-IIa trial of Ad26.COV2.S in healthy adults. Ad26.COV2.S was administered intramuscularly at 5 x 10^10 or 1 x 10^11 viral particles, either as a single shot or as two shots given 56 days apart. Sequencing of the TCRbeta repertoire served to evaluate the specificity and breadth of SARS-CoV-2-reactive T cell receptors following Ad26.COV2.S vaccination. The TCR-sequenced set comprised approximately 32 samples: some 20 Ad26.COV2.S vaccine recipients, 5 placebo recipients and 8 SARS-CoV-2 convalescent individuals. Trial participants were randomized into five groups of five: low-dose or high-dose Ad26.COV2.S given once or twice, or placebo on both occasions. Investigators remained blinded to trial group allocation during experiments and outcome assessment. Results and caveats for the whole study, not just this receptor: After vaccination, spike-specific CD8+ and CD4+ T cell responses were reported to show substantial breadth. Compared with placebo recipients, Ad26.COV2.S recipients showed higher spike-specific TCR breadth (P = 0.0014). It was noted by the authors that total T cell responses may have been underestimated by the TCR breadth and depth analyses. Comparable non-spike TCR breadth was observed between vaccine and placebo recipients, consistent with only spike being contained in the vaccine. The study was not powered to compare responses between vaccine doses or regimens.

The immunoSEQ Assay was the method used to sequence TCRbeta CDR3 regions. After extraction, genomic DNA underwent amplification by bias-controlled multiplex PCR, followed by high-throughput sequencing. The paper's data handling went like this. Collapsing and filtering of sequences were performed to quantify the absolute abundance of each unique TCRbeta CDR3 region. T cell fraction was estimated by normalization of TCRbeta template counts to usable DNA, with usable DNA being measured through amplification of reference genes present in all nucleated cells. Repertoire TCRs were annotated as SARS-CoV-2-specific by exact matching of V gene, CDR3 amino acid sequence and J gene to a known reactive TCR set. MIRA supplied the reference SARS-CoV-2 TCR set, which was filtered for enrichment in COVID-19-positive ImmuneCODE repertoires so that public or cross-reactive TCRs were removed. Using the MIRA antigens, annotated TCRs were further analysed by specific ORF or by position within an ORF. Breadth was defined as the number of annotated unique rearrangements divided by the total number of unique productive rearrangements, and depth was defined as the summed frequency of the annotated unique rearrangements. Group comparisons of TCR breadth used two-sided Wilcoxon rank-sum tests. The table comes from immuneACCESS by way of TCRdb, which keeps in-frame sequences with V and J called. Part of the clones is missing from these tables; in studies checked, under half for an unresolved V gene and the rest for unknown reasons. The V and J calls and clone size were taken over from that table, and D and trimming were inferred from the DNA. Here the sample has about 400,000 clones; approximately 91% occur a single time. The ten largest clones take up 1.5% to 2% of the sample.

The TCR originated in a person aged 18-60 years who received the Ad26.COV2.S COVID-19 vaccine or a placebo. Sample: peripheral blood, taken in a trial of Ad26.COV2.S vaccine versus placebo.

DNA sequence: TGTGCCAGCAGCATAACAGGGGCGCCATACGAGCAGTACTTC. Translation gives CASSITGAPYEQYF. The receptor chain draws on TRBV7-2 and TRBJ2-7; TRBD1 fits 7 bases in the junction. Trimming leaves V shorter by 5 bases and J shorter by 4 bases, with the junction holding 8 bases beyond the gene matches. The CDR3 goes from the cysteine to the phenylalanine over 14 residues. Kept here is only the CDR3 DNA, which spans 42 bases and is read in frame from base 1. CDR1 and CDR2 (SGHTA, FQGNSA) derive from the germline V gene. The full variable domain, with segments outside the CDR3 supplied by the reference TRBV7-2 and TRBJ2-7 proteins, appears as GAGVSQSPSNKVTEKGKDVELRCDPISGHTALYWYRQSLGQGLEFLIYFQGNSAPDKSGLPSDRFSAERTGGSVSTLTIQRTQQEDSAVYLCASSITGAPYEQYFGPGTRLTVT.